This record covers a single T cell receptor beta chain. Its antigen is currently unknown. Amplification used 60 Vbeta primers and 13 Jbeta primers. Using immunoSEQ multiplex PCR, the repertoire was profiled, and TCRdb retains in-frame clones only, with some absent. Of 150,000 to 200,000 clones listed, roughly 80% are singletons. The V gene's germline CDR1 is GTSNPN and CDR2 SVGIG (reference sequence). This CDR3 comprises 11 residues. After removal of 3 bases from V and 7 bases from J, the junction contained 0 bases not matched to a gene. The sample is drawn from a study of cytomegalovirus exposure and HLA in healthy donors. Findings and caveats of the study: Apart from CMV serostatus, no immune exposure information was available. The Asian-associated ancestry cluster reportedly had fewer N-insertions than the approximately 670-donor mean in a later analysis.

The J gene is TRBJ2-1, the V gene TRBV30; 7 bases line up with TRBD2. Sequencing input: PBMCs. This clonotype originated in a woman aged 25 to 39 in good health and CMV-seronegative. The CDR3 bases are TGTGCCTGGAGGGGGGGGAATGAGCAGTTCTTC. Translated: CAWRGGNEQFF. The full variable domain, rest sourced from reference TRBV30 and TRBJ2-1, is SQTIHQWPATLVQPVGSPLSLECTVEGTSNPNLYWYRQAAGRGLQLLFYSVGIGQISSEVPQNLSASRPQDRQFILSSKKLLLSDSGFYLCAWRGGNEQFFGPGTRLTVL.